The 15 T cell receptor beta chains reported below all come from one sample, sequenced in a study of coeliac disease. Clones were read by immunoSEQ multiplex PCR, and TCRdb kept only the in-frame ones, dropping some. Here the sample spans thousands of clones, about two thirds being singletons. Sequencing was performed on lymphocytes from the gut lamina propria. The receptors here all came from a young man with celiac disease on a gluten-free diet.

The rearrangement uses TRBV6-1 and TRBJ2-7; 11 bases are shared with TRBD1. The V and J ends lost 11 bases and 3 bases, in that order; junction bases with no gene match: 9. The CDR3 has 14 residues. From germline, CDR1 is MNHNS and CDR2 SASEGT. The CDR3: CALHRTGGLYEQYF. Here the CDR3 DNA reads TGTGCCCTACACCGGACAGGGGGCCTCTACGAGCAGTACTTC.

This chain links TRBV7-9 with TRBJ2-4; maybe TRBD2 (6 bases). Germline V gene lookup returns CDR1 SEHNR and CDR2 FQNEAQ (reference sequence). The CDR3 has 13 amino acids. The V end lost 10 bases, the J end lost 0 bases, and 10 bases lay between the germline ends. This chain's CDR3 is CANMGLAKNIQYF. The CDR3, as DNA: TGTGCCAACATGGGACTAGCCAAAAACATTCAGTACTTC.

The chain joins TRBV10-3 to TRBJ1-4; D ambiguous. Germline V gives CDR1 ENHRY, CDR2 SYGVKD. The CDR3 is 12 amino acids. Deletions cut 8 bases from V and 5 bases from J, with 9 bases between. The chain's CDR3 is CAILACNEKLFF. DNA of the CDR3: TGTGCCATCTTAGCATGCAATGAAAAACTGTTTTTT.

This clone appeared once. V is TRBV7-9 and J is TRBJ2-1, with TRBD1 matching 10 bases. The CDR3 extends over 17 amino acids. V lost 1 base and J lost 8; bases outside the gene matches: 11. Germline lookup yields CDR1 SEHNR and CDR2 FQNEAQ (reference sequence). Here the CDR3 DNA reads TGTGCCAGCAGCTTAGGCGGCCGATACGACAGGGGGCATGAGCAGTTCTTC. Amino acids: CASSLGGRYDRGHEQFF. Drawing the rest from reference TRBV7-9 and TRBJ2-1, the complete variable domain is DTGVSQNPRHKITKRGQNVTFRCDPISEHNRLYWYRQTLGQGPEFLTYFQNEAQLEKSRLLSDRFSAERPKGSFSTLEIQRTEQGDSAMYLCASSLGGRYDRGHEQFFGPGTRLTVL.

In nucleotides, the CDR3 is TGTGCCAGCAGTGACTCGAGAGCAGGGGAAAGAGCTTTCTTT. Its protein is CASSDSRAGERAFF. The V call is TRBV6-4, the J call TRBJ1-1; the D gene is possibly TRBD1 (6 bases). Germline V lookup: CDR1 MRHNA, CDR2 SNTAGT. V was clipped by 0 bases and J by 10 bases, with 15 bases between them. CDR3 size: 14 residues.

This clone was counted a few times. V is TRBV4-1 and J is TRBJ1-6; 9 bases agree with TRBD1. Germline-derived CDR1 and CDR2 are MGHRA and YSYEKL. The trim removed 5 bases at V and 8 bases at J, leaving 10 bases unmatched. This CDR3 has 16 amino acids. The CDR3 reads CASSSIRDREYSPLHF. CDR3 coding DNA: TGCGCCAGCAGCTCAATTAGGGACAGGGAGTATTCACCCCTCCACTTT.

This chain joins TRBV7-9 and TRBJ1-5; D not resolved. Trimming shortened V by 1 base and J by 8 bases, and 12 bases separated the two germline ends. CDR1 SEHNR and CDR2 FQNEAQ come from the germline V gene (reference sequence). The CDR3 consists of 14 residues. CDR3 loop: CASSLGYSWEPQHF. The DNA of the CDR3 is TGTGCCAGCAGCTTAGGGTACAGTTGGGAGCCCCAGCATTTT. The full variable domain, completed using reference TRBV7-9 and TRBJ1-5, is DTGVSQNPRHKITKRGQNVTFRCDPISEHNRLYWYRQTLGQGPEFLTYFQNEAQLEKSRLLSDRFSAERPKGSFSTLEIQRTEQGDSAMYLCASSLGYSWEPQHFGDGTRLSIL.

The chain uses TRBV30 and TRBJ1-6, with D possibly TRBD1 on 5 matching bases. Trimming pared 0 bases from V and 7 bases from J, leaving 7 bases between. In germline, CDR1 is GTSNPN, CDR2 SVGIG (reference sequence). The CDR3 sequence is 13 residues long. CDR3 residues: CAWSVRGNSPLHF. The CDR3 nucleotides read TGTGCCTGGAGTGTACGGGGGAATTCACCCCTCCACTTT.

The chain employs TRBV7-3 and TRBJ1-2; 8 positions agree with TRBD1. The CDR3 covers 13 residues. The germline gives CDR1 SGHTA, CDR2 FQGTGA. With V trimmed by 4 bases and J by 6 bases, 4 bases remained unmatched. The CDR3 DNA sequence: TGTGCCAGCAGCTCCGGACAGGGAAATGGCTACACCTTC. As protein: CASSSGQGNGYTF.

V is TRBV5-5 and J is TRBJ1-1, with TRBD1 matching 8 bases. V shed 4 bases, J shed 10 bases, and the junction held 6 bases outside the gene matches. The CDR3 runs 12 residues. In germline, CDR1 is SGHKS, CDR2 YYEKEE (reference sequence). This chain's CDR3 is CASSPNDRGAFF. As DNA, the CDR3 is TGTGCCAGCAGCCCTAACGACAGGGGAGCTTTCTTT.

CDR3 sequence reads: CASSWDSLSYEQYF. The DNA for the CDR3 is TGTGCCAGCAGTTGGGACTCGCTCTCCTACGAGCAGTACTTC. The chain combines TRBV27 with TRBJ2-7; tentative D call: TRBD2 (6 bases). The germline V gene encodes CDR1 MNHEY and CDR2 SMNVEV (reference sequence). CDR3 length: 14 amino acids. Trimming left V 4 bases short and J 0 bases short, with 10 bases between.

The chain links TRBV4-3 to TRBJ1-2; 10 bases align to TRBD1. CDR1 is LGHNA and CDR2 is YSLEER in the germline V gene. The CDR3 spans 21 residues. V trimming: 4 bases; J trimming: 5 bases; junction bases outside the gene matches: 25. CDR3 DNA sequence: TGCGCCAGCAGCCTAGATGCTGGGGGGGTTTCATCAGGACAGGGGGAATATGGCTACACCTTC. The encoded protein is CASSLDAGGVSSGQGEYGYTF.

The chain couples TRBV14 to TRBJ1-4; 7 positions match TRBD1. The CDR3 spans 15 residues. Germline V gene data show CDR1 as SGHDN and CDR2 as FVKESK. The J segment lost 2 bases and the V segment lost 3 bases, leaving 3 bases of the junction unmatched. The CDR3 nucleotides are TGTGCCAGCAGCCATCCGGGACAGACTAATGAAAAACTGTTTTTT. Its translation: CASSHPGQTNEKLFF.

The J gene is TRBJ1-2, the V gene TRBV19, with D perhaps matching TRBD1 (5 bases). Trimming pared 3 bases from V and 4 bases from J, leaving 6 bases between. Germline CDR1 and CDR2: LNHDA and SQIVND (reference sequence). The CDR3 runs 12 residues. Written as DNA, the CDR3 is TGTGCCAGTAGTATGGGGGGCTATGGCTACACCTTC. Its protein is CASSMGGYGYTF.

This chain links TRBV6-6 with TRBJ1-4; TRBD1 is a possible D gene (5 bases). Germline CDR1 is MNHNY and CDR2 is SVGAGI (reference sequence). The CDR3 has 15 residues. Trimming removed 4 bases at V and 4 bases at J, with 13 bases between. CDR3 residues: CASSFRGRDNEKLFF. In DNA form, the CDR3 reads TGTGCCAGCAGTTTCCGCGGCAGGGATAATGAAAAACTGTTTTTT.